This TCR beta chain was sequenced in a study of blood T cell repertoires in COVID-19. Looking at the study overall: Material from acute and convalescent COVID-19 was sourced from the United States, Italy and Spain. PBMCs, B-cell-depleted T cells, or T cells were the source of the cDNA or gDNA that made up the material.

The assay was immunoSEQ multiplex PCR, and TCRdb's table has in-frame clones only and misses some. Of roughly 190,000 clones listed, 85% to 95% are singletons. J was trimmed by 3 bases and V by 6 bases; bases with no gene match: 6. Per the germline V gene, CDR1 is SNHLY and CDR2 is FYNNEI. The CDR3 is 15 amino acids. This TCR came from a man aged 25 to 45 with COVID-19, enrolled during active disease. Sequenced material: peripheral blood. The gene calls are TRBV2 and TRBJ1-2; 11 nucleotides agree with TRBD1. CDR3 sequence reads: CASSQGQGAHYGYTF. For the CDR3, the DNA is TGTGCCAGCAGCCAAGGACAGGGGGCTCACTATGGCTACACCTTC.